The subject of this entry is one T cell receptor beta chain. Blood sampling was done at baseline, cycle 4 day 1, and cycle 7 day 1. These data are taken from a study of OX40 agonist ivuxolimab in advanced cancers. Turning to the study itself: Six ivuxolimab dose levels, 0.01 to 10 mg/kg, were given intravenously every 2 weeks. Antecedent anti-PD-1, anti-PD-L1 or anti-CTLA-4 therapy was permissible, with about 39% having received some.

Produced via immunoSEQ multiplex PCR; TCRdb's table is partial and in-frame only. The sample records around 100,000 clones, roughly 89% being singletons. J gave up 8 bases and V 4 bases, and 11 bases lay outside the gene matches. CDR3 size: 17 residues. From germline, CDR1 is LNHDA and CDR2 SQIVND (reference sequence). The rearrangement joins TRBV19 to TRBJ2-1, with 13 positions matching TRBD2. The material was CD4+ or CD8+ T cells sorted from blood, obtained in a trial of the OX40 agonist ivuxolimab. The origin of this receptor is an adult with an advanced solid tumor such as melanoma, head and neck, liver or kidney cancer. The CDR3 DNA reads as TGTGCCAGTAGTAGGCTTGGACTAGCGGGAGTGGGAGATGAGCAGTTCTTC. Its translation is CASSRLGLAGVGDEQFF.